The 3 T cell receptor beta chains presented below share a single source sample, sequenced in a study of blood T cell repertoires in COVID-19. The repertoire was sequenced with immunoSEQ multiplex PCR; TCRdb's copy has only in-frame clones and lacks some. The profile shows fewer than 180,000 clones, around 84% of them singletons. The sequenced material came from peripheral blood. These receptors originate from a man in his 70s with acute or convalescent COVID-19.

This clone appeared once. The chain carries TRBV15 and TRBJ1-4; D is ambiguous. This CDR3 region has 12 residues. Germline CDR1 reads LNHNV; CDR2 reads YYDKDF (reference sequence). V was clipped by 2 bases and J by 7 bases, with 5 bases between them. Here the CDR3 DNA reads TGTGCCACCAGCAGACCCCTTGAAAAACTGTTTTTT. It is translated as CATSRPLEKLFF.

Concerning this clone: Other DNA sequences in this specimen translate into the identical CDR3. The chain is built from TRBV7-8 and TRBJ1-2, with TRBD1 matching over 10 bases. This CDR3 comprises 15 residues. Germline V gives CDR1 SGHVS, CDR2 FQNEAQ. V shed 5 bases, J shed 3 bases, and the junction held 6 bases outside the gene matches. CDR3 protein: CASSPAGTGDYGYTF. The CDR3, as DNA: TGTGCCAGCAGCCCTGCCGGGACAGGGGACTATGGCTACACCTTC.

This sequence joins TRBV5-1 and TRBJ1-5; tentatively, D is TRBD1 (5 bases). V was cut by 4 bases and J by 3 bases, with 11 bases left in between. The germline V gene encodes CDR1 SGHRS and CDR2 YFSETQ. This CDR3 is built from 14 residues. The CDR3 spells CASSVAGDNQPQHF. In DNA, the CDR3 is TGCGCCAGCAGCGTCGCGGGGGACAATCAGCCCCAGCATTTT.